The 8 T cell receptor beta chains below were found in one sample sequenced in a study of blood T cell repertoires in COVID-19. Clones were read by immunoSEQ multiplex PCR, and TCRdb kept only the in-frame ones, dropping some. The sample yields 60,000 or so clones, about 83% seen once. Sequenced sample: peripheral blood. The origin of the receptors is a human donor in a cohort sampled during active COVID-19.

Comments on this clone: The identical CDR3 is also encoded by other nucleotide sequences in the sample. This rearrangement joins TRBV6-6 to TRBJ2-2, with a possible D match to TRBD1 (6 bases). V was cut by 2 bases and J by 3 bases, with 10 bases left in between. The CDR3 is 15 residues long. CDR1 and CDR2 from the germline V gene are MNHNY and SVGAGI (reference sequence). The CDR3 nucleotides are TGTGCCAGCAGTTACAGGGGGATGGACACCGGGGAGCTGTTTTTT. Its translation: CASSYRGMDTGELFF.

This chain uses TRBV19 with TRBJ2-5, with 9 bases aligning to TRBD2. CDR1 is LNHDA, CDR2 SQIVND, per germline (reference sequence). V dropped 3 bases and J dropped 3; count of bases not matched to a gene: 2. This CDR3 comprises 14 residues. The CDR3 DNA is TGTGCCAGTAGTATCCTAGCGGGGAAAGAGACCCAGTACTTC. Translation gives CASSILAGKETQYF. The complete variable domain, with remaining parts taken from reference TRBV19 and TRBJ2-5, reads DGGITQSPKYLFRKEGQNVTLSCEQNLNHDAMYWYRQDPGQGLRLIYYSQIVNDFQKGDIAEGYSVSREKKESFPLTVTSAQKNPTAFYLCASSILAGKETQYFGPGTRLLVL.

J is TRBJ2-1 and V is TRBV18, with TRBD2 matching over 7 bases. The germline V gene encodes CDR1 KGHSH and CDR2 LQKENI. This CDR3 is 15 amino acids long. The V gene end was trimmed by 5 bases and the J gene end by 3 bases; junction bases not matched to a gene: 7. The CDR3 region has the DNA TGTGCCAGCTCAGGTGGCGGGAGCGTCTACAATGAGCAGTTCTTC. Translated: CASSGGGSVYNEQFF.

The rearrangement links TRBV6-5 to TRBJ1-5; 12 bases fit TRBD1. Germline V gives CDR1 MNHEY, CDR2 SVGAGI. Trimming removed 6 bases from V and 2 bases from J; junction bases left unmatched: 2. The CDR3 extends over 15 amino acids. Here the CDR3 DNA reads TGTGCCAGCAGGGGACAGGGGGCAGGCAATCAGCCCCAGCATTTT. Protein sequence: CASRGQGAGNQPQHF.

The chain is built from TRBV5-4 and TRBJ2-3; possible D gene TRBD2, 6 bases. CDR3 length: 16 residues. Germline V lookup: CDR1 SGHNT, CDR2 YYREEE (reference sequence). V lost 0 bases, J lost 3 bases, and 14 bases lay in between. This chain's CDR3 is CASSLGLASGTDTQYF. The CDR3 bases are TGTGCCAGCAGCTTGGGGCTAGCGTCTGGGACAGATACGCAGTATTTT.

The J gene is TRBJ2-1, the V gene TRBV27, with 7 bases fitting TRBD2. The V gene end was trimmed by 1 base and the J gene end by 1 base; junction bases not matched to a gene: 4. The length of the CDR3 is 16 residues. The V gene's germline CDR1 is MNHEY and CDR2 SMNVEV (reference sequence). The CDR3, as DNA: TGTGCCAGCAGTTTATACGTAGCGGGTTCCTACAATGAGCAGTTCTTC. This translates into CASSLYVAGSYNEQFF.

This sequence joins TRBV30 and TRBJ2-3; 13 bases match TRBD2. Germline V gives CDR1 GTSNPN, CDR2 SVGIG (reference sequence). This CDR3 is built from 17 residues. The V segment lost 3 bases and the J segment 2 bases; nucleotides outside the gene matches: 8. CDR3 sequence reads: CAWRLLTSGGPTDTQYF. In DNA form, the CDR3 reads TGTGCCTGGAGGTTACTGACTAGCGGGGGGCCCACAGATACGCAGTATTTT.

There are a few counts of this clone. The chain links TRBV23-1 to TRBJ2-7; 7 bases map to TRBD1. TRBV23-1 is flagged as an ORF with uncertain function. With V trimmed by 3 bases and J by 2 bases, 13 bases remained unmatched. The CDR3 covers 17 residues. CDR3: CASSHNWTGVEPYEQYF. As DNA, the CDR3 is TGCGCCAGCAGTCACAATTGGACAGGCGTCGAACCCTACGAGCAGTACTTC.